This T cell receptor beta chain was observed in a study of glioma-infiltrating T cells after dendritic cell vaccination. Profiled with immunoSEQ multiplex PCR; TCRdb holds only in-frame clones, not every one. Of about 50,000 clones listed, 70% to 90% are singletons. Germline V lookup: CDR1 ENHRY, CDR2 SYGVKD. V lost 5 bases to trimming and J lost 4 bases; unmatched junction nucleotides: 2. This CDR3 comprises 14 residues. As to time point: after dendritic cell vaccination, including at tumor progression/relapse. This clone has just one count. Sequenced here: blood, sampled after dendritic cell vaccination. The chain recombines TRBV10-3 with TRBJ2-2; TRBD1 aligns across 9 bases. This sequence originates from a human donor with glioblastoma. CDR3 loop: CAISMDRGTGELFF. CDR3 sequence (DNA): TGTGCCATCAGTATGGACAGGGGCACCGGGGAGCTGTTTTTT.